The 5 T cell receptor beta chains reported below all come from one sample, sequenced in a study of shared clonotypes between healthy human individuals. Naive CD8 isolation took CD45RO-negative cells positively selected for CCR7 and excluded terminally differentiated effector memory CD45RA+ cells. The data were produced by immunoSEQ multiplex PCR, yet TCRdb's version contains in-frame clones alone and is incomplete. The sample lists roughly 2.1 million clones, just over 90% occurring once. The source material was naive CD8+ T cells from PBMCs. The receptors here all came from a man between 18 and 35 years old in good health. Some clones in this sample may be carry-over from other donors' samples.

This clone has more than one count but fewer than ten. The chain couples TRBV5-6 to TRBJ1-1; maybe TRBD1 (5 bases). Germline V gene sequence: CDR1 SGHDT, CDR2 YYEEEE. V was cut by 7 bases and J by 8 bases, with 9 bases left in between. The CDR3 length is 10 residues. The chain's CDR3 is CASEGPEAFF. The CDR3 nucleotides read TGTGCCAGCGAGGGACCCGAAGCTTTCTTT. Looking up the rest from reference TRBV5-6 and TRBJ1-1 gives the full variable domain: DAGVTQSPTHLIKTRGQQVTLRCSPKSGHDTVSWYQQALGQGPQFIFQYYEEEERQRGNFPDRFSGHQFPNYSSELNVNALLLGDSALYLCASEGPEAFFGQGTRLTVV.

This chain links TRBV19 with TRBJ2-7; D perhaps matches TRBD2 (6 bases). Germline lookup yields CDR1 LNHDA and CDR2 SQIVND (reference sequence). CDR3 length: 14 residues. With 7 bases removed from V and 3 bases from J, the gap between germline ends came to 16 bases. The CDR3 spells CASKATSSGYEQYF. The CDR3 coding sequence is TGTGCCAGTAAAGCCACTAGCTCGGGCTACGAGCAGTACTTC. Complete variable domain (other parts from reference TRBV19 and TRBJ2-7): DGGITQSPKYLFRKEGQNVTLSCEQNLNHDAMYWYRQDPGQGLRLIYYSQIVNDFQKGDIAEGYSVSREKKESFPLTVTSAQKNPTAFYLCASKATSSGYEQYFGPGTRLTVT.

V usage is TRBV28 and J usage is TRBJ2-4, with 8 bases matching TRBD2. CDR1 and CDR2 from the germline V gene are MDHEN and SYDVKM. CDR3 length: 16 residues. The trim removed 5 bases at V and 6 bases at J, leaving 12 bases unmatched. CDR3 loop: CASSPLPGGRANIQYF. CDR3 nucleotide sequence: TGTGCCAGCAGTCCCCTTCCGGGGGGGCGGGCAAACATTCAGTACTTC.

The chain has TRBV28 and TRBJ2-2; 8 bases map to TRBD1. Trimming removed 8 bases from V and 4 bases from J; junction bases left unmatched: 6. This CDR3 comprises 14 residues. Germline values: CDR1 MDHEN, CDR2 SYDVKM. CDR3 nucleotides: TGTGCCAGCGGCCGGGACAGGAGCACCGGGGAGCTGTTTTTT. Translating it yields CASGRDRSTGELFF.

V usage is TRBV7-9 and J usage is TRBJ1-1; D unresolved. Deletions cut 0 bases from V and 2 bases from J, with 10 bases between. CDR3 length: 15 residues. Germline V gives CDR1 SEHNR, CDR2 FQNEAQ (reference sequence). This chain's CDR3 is CASSLARLINTEAFF. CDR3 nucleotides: TGTGCCAGCAGCTTAGCGCGACTCATAAACACTGAAGCTTTCTTT.